The following is a TCR beta chain sequence with its context. It has no known antigen specificity. The input lacks base qualities; no much larger clone sits a single base away. This record belongs to a study of vaccination effects on CD4 cells after COVID-19 (dated by TCRdb to between 2021 and 2024). Describing the broader study: Two doses of either the BNT162b2 or the mRNA-1273 mRNA SARS-CoV-2 vaccine were administered to participants. Pre-vaccine samples from a couple of convalescent patients were drawn 16 days and one week before the first dose, 142 and 148 days after COVID-19 diagnosis. The full study included fewer than eleven COVID-19 convalescent patients and a few SARS-CoV-2-naive healthy vaccine recipients. In the study, cultures from other donors were sequenced using the Oncomine TCR Beta short-read assay on an Illumina iSeq 100. SARS-CoV-2 spike-specific CD4+ TCR repertoires from before and after mRNA vaccination were compared in COVID-19 convalescent patients and in infection-naive vaccine recipients.

To identify antigen-specific CD4+ T cell clonotypes by their expansion, the ViraFEST assay first stimulated PBMC with viral peptide pools and then applied TCR sequencing. After around ten days of culture, CD4+ T cells were isolated with the EasySep CD4+ T cell isolation kit. Convalescent patients had PCR-confirmed SARS-CoV-2 infection between March and December 2020, before Alpha, Beta and Delta variants emerged in the United States. Over 1.5 million PBMC per well were cultured with approximately 10 ug/ml peptides in IMDM containing around 5% human AB serum, approximately 9.1 IU/ml IL-2 and gentamicin. On days 3 and 7, half of the culture medium was replaced with fresh IL-2-containing medium. Unless noted otherwise, every peptide stimulation condition was grown in triplicate wells. Using Ficoll-Paque Plus gradient centrifugation, PBMC were separated from whole blood and then either used fresh or cryopreserved at -140C. The overlapping peptide pools covered the spike proteins of SARS-CoV-2 and of the common cold coronaviruses HCoV-NL63, HCoV-OC43 and HCoV-229E. Genomic DNA was extracted from cultured CD4+ T cells with the QIAamp micro DNA kit.

What the work shows at the level of the full study, not this receptor alone: Only a small number of convalescent patients were included, and no early post-infection timepoints were available, which limited the study. In convalescent patients, the post-vaccine spike-reactive repertoire was composed mainly of new vaccine-induced clones that were largely distinct from infection-induced clones. Clones induced by infection and clones induced by vaccination both contracted markedly at late timepoints after vaccination, which fits with T cell responses waning over time.

The germline V gene provides CDR1 SGHNT and CDR2 YENEEA. V is reduced by 5 bases and J by 6 bases, leaving a spacing of 12 bases between them. The CDR3 has 13 amino acids, counting the end cysteine and phenylalanine. The DNA shown is the 39-base CDR3, in frame from base 1. Libraries were made using the immunoSEQ multiplex PCR assay. DNA from the cultured, isolated CD4+ T cells was subjected to TCR beta CDR3 sequencing. The source study handled its data this way. Non-productive TCR sequences were removed and reads were trimmed to the CDR3 region, keeping CDR3s of at least 7 amino acids. The MANAFEST web app was used to pick out antigen-specific clonotypes by comparing their expansion in peptide wells with that in reference cultures. To be called positive, a clone needed expansion at FDR<0.05 compared with the reference and with all other wells, an odds ratio greater than 5, and a frequency greater than 0.1% in two replicate wells. Cross-reactive clonotypes were defined as significantly expanded in SARS-CoV-2 spike wells and in at least one common cold coronavirus spike condition. CDR3 similarity was assessed by Levenshtein distance using the stringdist R package, and unrooted trees were constructed with ape in R 3.6.1. In TCRdb, the immuneACCESS table is reduced to in-frame sequences with V and J assigned. These tables do not hold every clone; where another copy was compared, an unresolved V gene accounts for under half, and the others remain unexplained. V and J calls and clone size come straight from that table; D and trimming were deduced from the DNA. This sample has more than 20,000 clones in its table, and about three quarters of those were observed once. Of the sample, roughly 18% falls within the top ten clones.

The sample here was CD4+ T cells from PBMCs cultured with SARS-CoV-2 spike peptides, taken before COVID-19 vaccination. The intended sense of this specimen's cell subset or site label: SARS-CoV-2 spike overlapping peptide pool stimulation. The chain is encoded by TRBV11-3 joined to TRBJ2-3; TRBD1 is a possible D gene, resting on 6 matching bases. The TCR comes from a human donor who had a prior SARS-CoV-2 infection. The bases are TGTGCCAGCAGCGATAGGGGGTGGGATACGCAGTATTTT. Protein translation: CASSDRGWDTQYF.